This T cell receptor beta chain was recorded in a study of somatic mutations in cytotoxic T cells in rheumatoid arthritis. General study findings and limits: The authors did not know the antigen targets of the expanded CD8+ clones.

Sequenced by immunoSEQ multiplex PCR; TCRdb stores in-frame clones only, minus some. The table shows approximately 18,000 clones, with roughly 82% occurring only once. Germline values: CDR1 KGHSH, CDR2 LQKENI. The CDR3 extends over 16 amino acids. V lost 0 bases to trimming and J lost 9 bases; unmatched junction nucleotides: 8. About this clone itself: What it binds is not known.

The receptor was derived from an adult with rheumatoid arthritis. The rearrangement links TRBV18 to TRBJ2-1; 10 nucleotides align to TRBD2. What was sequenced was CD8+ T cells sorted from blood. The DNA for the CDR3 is TGTGCCAGCTCACCACCCGTAGCGGGGGGCATAGGTGAGCAGTTCTTC. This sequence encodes CASSPPVAGGIGEQFF.